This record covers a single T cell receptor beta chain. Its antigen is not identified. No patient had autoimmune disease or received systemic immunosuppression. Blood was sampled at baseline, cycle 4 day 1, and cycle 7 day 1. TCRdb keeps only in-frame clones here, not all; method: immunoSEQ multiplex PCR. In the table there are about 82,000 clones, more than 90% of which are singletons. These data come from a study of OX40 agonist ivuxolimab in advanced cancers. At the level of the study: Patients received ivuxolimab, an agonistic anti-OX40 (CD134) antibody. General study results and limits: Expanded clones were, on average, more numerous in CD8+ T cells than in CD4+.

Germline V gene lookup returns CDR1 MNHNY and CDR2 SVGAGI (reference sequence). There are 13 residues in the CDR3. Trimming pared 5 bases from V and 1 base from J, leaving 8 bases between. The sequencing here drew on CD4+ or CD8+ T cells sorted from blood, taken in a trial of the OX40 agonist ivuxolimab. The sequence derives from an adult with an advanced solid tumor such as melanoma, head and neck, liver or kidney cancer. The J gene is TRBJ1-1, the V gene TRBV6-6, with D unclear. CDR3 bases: TGTGCCAGCAGTACCCGGGCGAACACTGAAGCTTTCTTT. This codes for CASSTRANTEAFF.